This T cell receptor beta chain was captured in a study of T cell responses to AZD1222 COVID-19 vaccine. Study-wide findings and caveats: The donor group comprised mostly white British people and more females; the analysis possibly underestimated clonal diversity. Nearly half of unique spike-specific TCRs reportedly avoided B.1.351 and B.1.1.7 mutated regions.

Points on this clone: What it binds is unknown.

The CDR3 consists of 16 residues. The V and J ends lost 4 bases and 8 bases, in that order; junction bases with no gene match: 14. Germline V lookup: CDR1 SGHRS, CDR2 YFSETQ. Sequenced by immunoSEQ multiplex PCR; TCRdb stores in-frame clones only, minus some. The sample carries 180,000 or so clones, 94% recorded once. The gene calls are TRBV5-1 and TRBJ1-4; TRBD1 matches at 7 bases. Specimen: peripheral blood, collected on day 0 of AZD1222 vaccination. The sequence derives from an adult in good health. The DNA for the CDR3 is TGCGCCAGCAGCGCGGGCCAACAGGGGCTGGGGGAAAAACTGTTTTTT. It codes for CASSAGQQGLGEKLFF.